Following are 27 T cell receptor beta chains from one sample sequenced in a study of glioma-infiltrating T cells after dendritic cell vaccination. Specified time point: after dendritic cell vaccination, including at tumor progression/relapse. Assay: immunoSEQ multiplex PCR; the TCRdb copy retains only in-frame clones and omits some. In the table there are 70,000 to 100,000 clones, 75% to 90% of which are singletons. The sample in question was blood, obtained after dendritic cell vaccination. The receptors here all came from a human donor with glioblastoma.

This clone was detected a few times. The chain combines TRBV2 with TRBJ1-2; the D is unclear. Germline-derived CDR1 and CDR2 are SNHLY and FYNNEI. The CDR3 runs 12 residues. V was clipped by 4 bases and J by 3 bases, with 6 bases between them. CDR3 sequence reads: CASSVEDYGYTF. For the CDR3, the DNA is TGTGCCAGCAGTGTTGAGGACTATGGCTACACCTTC.

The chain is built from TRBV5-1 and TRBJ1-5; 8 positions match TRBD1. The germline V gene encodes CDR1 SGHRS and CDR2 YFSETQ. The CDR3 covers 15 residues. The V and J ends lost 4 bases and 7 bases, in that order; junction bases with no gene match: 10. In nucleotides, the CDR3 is TGCGCCAGCAGCGAGGGCAGGGGGCACGGACAGCCCCAGCATTTT. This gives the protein CASSEGRGHGQPQHF.

In DNA, the CDR3 is TGTGCCTGGAGTGTAGACAGGGTTTTGGCTTTCTTT. Its protein is CAWSVDRVLAFF. The genes are TRBV30 and TRBJ1-1; TRBD1 matches at 7 bases. The J segment lost 11 bases and the V segment lost 0 bases, leaving 6 bases of the junction unmatched. Germline V gene lookup returns CDR1 GTSNPN and CDR2 SVGIG (reference sequence). The CDR3 has 12 amino acids. The full variable domain, in which reference TRBV30 and TRBJ1-1 provide the parts outside the CDR3, is SQTIHQWPATLVQPVGSPLSLECTVEGTSNPNLYWYRQAAGRGLQLLFYSVGIGQISSEVPQNLSASRPQDRQFILSSKKLLLSDSGFYLCAWSVDRVLAFFGQGTRLTVV.

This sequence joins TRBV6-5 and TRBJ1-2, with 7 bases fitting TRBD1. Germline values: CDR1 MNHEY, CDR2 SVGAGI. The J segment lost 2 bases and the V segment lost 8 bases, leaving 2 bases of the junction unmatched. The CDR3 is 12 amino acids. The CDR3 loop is CASSDRNYGYTF. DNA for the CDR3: TGTGCCAGCTCGGACAGGAACTATGGCTACACCTTC.

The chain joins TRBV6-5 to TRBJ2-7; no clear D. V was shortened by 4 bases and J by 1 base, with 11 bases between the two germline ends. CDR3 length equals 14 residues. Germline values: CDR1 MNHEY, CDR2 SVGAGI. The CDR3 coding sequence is TGTGCCAGCAGTTCTGGTTCGGTGTCCTACGAGCAGTACTTC. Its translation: CASSSGSVSYEQYF.

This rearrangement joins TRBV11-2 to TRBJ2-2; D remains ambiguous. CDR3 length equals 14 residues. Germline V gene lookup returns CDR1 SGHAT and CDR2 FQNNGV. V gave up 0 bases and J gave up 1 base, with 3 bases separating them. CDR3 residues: CASSLDRNTGELFF. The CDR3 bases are TGTGCCAGCAGCTTAGACAGGAACACCGGGGAGCTGTTTTTT.

The CDR3 coding sequence is TGTGCCTGGAGTGCGGACAGAGGTGGCAATCAGCCCCAGCATTTT. It encodes CAWSADRGGNQPQHF. The V call is TRBV30, the J call TRBJ1-5; D is perhaps TRBD1 (6 bases). V was trimmed by 1 base and J by 2 bases, leaving 12 bases between them. The germline gives CDR1 GTSNPN, CDR2 SVGIG (reference sequence). This CDR3 is built from 15 residues.

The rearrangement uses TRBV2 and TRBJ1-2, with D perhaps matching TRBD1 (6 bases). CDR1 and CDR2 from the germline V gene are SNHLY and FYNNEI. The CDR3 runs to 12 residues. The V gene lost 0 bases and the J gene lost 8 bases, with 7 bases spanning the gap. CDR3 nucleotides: TGTGCCAGCAGTGAAGCTGGGACAGGCTACACCTTC. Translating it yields CASSEAGTGYTF.

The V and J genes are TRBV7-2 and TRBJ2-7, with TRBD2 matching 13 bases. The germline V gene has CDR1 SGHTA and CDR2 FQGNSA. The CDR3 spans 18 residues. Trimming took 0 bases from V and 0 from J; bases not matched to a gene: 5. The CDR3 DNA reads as TGTGCCAGCAGCTTAGCGTCAACTAGCGGGGGGGGCTCCTACGAGCAGTACTTC. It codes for CASSLASTSGGGSYEQYF.

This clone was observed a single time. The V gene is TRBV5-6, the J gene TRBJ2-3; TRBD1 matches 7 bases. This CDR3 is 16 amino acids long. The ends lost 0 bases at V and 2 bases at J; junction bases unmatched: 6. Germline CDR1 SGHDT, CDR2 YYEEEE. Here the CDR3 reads CASSLAAQGDTDTQYF. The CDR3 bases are TGTGCCAGCAGCTTGGCTGCCCAGGGGGACACAGATACGCAGTATTTT.

The CDR3 sequence: CASSLGNGGADTQYF. The CDR3 DNA follows: TGCGCCAGCAGCTTGGGCAACGGGGGGGCTGATACGCAGTATTTT. The genes are TRBV5-1 and TRBJ2-3, with 8 bases matching TRBD2. The V gene end was trimmed by 0 bases and the J gene end by 6 bases; junction bases not matched to a gene: 6. This CDR3 is 15 amino acids long. The germline V gene encodes CDR1 SGHRS and CDR2 YFSETQ.

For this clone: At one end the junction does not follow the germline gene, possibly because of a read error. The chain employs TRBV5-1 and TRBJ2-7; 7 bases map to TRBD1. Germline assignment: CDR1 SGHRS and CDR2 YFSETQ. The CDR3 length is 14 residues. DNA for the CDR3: TGCTCCAGCAGCTTGGCCCAGGGGGAGTACGAGCAGTACTTC. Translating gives CSSSLAQGEYEQYF.

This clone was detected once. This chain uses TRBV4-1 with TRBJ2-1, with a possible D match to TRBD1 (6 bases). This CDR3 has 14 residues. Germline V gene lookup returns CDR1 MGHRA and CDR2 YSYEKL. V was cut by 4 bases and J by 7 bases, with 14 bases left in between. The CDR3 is CASSRIGGRNEQFF. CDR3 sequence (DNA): TGCGCCAGCAGCCGCATAGGGGGACGGAATGAGCAGTTCTTC.

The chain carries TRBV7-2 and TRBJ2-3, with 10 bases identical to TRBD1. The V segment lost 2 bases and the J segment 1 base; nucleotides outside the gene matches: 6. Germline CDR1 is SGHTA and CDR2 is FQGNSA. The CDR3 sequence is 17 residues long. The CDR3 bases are TGTGCCAGCAGCTTACGTAGGGGGACAGGGGGCACAGATACGCAGTATTTT. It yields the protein CASSLRRGTGGTDTQYF.

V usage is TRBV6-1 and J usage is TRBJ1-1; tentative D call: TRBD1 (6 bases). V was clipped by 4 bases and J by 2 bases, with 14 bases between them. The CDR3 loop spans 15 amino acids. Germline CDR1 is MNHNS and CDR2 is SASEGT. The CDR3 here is CASSAYSTGNTEAFF. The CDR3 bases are TGTGCCAGCAGTGCCTATTCGACAGGTAACACTGAAGCTTTCTTT.

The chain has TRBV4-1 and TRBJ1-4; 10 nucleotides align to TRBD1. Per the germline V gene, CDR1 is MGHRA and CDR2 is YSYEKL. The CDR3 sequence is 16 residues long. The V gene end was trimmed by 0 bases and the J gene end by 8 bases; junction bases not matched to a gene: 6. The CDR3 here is CASSQETGGELEKLFF. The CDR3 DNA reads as TGCGCCAGCAGCCAAGAGACAGGGGGCGAGTTAGAAAAACTGTTTTTT.

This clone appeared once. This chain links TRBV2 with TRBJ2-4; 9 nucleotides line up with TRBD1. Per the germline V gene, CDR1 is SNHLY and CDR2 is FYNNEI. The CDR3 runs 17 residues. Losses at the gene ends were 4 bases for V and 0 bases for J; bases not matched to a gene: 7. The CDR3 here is CASSGWGTGTAKNIQYF. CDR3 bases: TGTGCCAGCAGTGGATGGGGGACAGGGACAGCCAAAAACATTCAGTACTTC. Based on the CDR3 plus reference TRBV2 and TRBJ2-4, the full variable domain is EPEVTQTPSHQVTQMGQEVILRCVPISNHLYFYWYRQILGQKVEFLVSFYNNEISEKSEIFDDQFSVERPDGSNFTLKIRSTKLEDSAMYFCASSGWGTGTAKNIQYFGAGTRLSVL.

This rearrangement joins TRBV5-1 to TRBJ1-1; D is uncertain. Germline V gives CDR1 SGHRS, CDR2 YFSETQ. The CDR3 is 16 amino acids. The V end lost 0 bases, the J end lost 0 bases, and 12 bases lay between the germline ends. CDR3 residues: CASSLGQTLLNTEAFF. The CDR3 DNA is TGCGCCAGCAGCTTGGGGCAGACACTTCTGAACACTGAAGCTTTCTTT.

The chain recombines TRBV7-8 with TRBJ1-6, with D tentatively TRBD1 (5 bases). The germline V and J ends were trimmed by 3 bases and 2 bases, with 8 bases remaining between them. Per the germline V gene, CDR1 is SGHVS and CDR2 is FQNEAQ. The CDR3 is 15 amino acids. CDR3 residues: CASSLEGAYNSPLHF. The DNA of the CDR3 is TGTGCCAGCAGCTTGGAAGGGGCCTATAATTCACCCCTCCACTTT. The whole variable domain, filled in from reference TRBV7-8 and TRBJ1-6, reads GAGVSQSPRYKVAKRGQDVALRCDPISGHVSLFWYQQALGQGPEFLTYFQNEAQLDKSGLPSDRFFAERPEGSVSTLKIQRTQQEDSAVYLCASSLEGAYNSPLHFGNGTRLTVT.

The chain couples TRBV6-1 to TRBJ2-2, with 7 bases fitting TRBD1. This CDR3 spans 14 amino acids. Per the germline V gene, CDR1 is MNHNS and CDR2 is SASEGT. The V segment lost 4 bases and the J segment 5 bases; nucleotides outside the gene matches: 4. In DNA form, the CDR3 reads TGTGCCAGCAGTGCTAACAGGGGAACCGGGGAGCTGTTTTTT. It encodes CASSANRGTGELFF.

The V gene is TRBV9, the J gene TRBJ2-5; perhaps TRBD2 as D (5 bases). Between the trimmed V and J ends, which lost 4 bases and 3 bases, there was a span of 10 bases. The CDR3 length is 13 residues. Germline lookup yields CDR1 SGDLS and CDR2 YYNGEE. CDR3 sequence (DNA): TGTGCCAGCAGCCCGGGGATTAAAGAGACCCAGTACTTC. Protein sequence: CASSPGIKETQYF. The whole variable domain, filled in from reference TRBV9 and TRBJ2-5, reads DSGVTQTPKHLITATGQRVTLRCSPRSGDLSVYWYQQSLDQGLQFLIQYYNGEERAKGNILERFSAQQFPDLHSELNLSSLELGDSALYFCASSPGIKETQYFGPGTRLLVL.

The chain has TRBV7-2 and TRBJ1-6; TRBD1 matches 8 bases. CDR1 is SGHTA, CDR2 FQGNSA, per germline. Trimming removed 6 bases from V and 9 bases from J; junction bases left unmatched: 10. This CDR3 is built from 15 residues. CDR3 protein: CASSITGGSFSPLHF. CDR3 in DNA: TGTGCCAGCAGTATAACAGGGGGTAGTTTTTCACCCCTCCACTTT.

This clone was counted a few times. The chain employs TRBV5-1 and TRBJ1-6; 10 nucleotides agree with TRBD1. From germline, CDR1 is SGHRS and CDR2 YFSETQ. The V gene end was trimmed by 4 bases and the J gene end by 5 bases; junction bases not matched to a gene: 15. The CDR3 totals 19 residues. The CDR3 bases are TGCGCCAGCAGCCTCCACTGGGGACAGGGGAAAAAGAATAATTCACCCCTCCACTTT. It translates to CASSLHWGQGKKNNSPLHF.

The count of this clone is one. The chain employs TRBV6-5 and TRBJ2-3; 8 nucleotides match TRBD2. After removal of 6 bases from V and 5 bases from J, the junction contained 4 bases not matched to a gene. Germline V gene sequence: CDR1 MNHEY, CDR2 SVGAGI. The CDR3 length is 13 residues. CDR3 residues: CASRPAGVDTQYF. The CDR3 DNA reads TGTGCCAGCAGACCAGCGGGGGTAGATACGCAGTATTTT.

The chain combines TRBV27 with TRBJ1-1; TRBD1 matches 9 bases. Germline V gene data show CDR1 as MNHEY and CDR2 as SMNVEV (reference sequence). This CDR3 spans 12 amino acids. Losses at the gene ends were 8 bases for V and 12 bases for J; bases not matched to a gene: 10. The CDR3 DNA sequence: TGTGCCAGCGGCTCTACAGGGGGCACATCTTTCTTT. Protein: CASGSTGGTSFF.

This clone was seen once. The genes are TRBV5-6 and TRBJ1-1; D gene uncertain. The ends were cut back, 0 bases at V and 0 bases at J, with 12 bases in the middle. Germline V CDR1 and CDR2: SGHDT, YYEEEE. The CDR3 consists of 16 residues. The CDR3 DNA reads TGTGCCAGCAGCTTGGTCAGTTCCCTGATGAACACTGAAGCTTTCTTT. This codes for CASSLVSSLMNTEAFF.

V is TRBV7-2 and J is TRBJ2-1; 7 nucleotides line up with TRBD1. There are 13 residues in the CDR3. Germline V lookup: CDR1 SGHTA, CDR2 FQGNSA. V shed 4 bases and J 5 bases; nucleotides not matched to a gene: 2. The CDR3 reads CASSWDRNNEQFF. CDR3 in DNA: TGTGCCAGCAGCTGGGACAGAAACAATGAGCAGTTCTTC.